This entry concerns a single TCR beta chain. What it recognizes is unknown. This entry belongs to a study of CD8 T cells in ankylosing spondylitis. In germline, CDR1 is SGHRS, CDR2 YFSETQ. This CDR3 spans 14 amino acids. V gave up 3 bases and J gave up 7 bases, with 13 bases separating them. TCRdb reprocessed the 5' RACE reads with MiXCR, giving one entry per CDR3 protein. The sample has approximately 350,000 distinct CDR3 sequences, roughly 15% seen once. General study results and limits: The study looked at matched synovial fluid samples from ankylosing spondylitis patients. Disease-linked clones were reported to be significantly enriched there. Clones linked to the disease showed a CD8+ phenotype. They occurred at relatively low frequencies in peripheral blood.

Sample: blood, either unsorted or a sorted T cell fraction (not recorded which). The source is a male donor with ankylosing spondylitis or in good health (not recorded which). The chain joins TRBV5-1 to TRBJ1-4; perhaps TRBD1 as D (6 bases). The DNA for the CDR3 is TGCGCCAGCAGCTCAGGGGATTCGGGTGAAAAACTGTTTTTT. Translating gives CASSSGDSGEKLFF.